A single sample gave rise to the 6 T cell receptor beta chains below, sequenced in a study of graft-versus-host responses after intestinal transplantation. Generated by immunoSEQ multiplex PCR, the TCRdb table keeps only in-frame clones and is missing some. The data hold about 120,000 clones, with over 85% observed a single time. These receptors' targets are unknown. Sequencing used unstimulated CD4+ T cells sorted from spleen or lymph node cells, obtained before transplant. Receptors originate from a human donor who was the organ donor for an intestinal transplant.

CDR3 DNA sequence: TGTGCCAGCCTCCCCCTGACTAGCGGAAACACCGGGGAGCTGTTTTTT. Protein: CASLPLTSGNTGELFF. The chain has TRBV27 and TRBJ2-2, with TRBD2 matching 9 bases. Losses at the gene ends were 8 bases for V and 2 bases for J; bases not matched to a gene: 9. The germline V gene encodes CDR1 MNHEY and CDR2 SMNVEV (reference sequence). This CDR3 comprises 16 residues.

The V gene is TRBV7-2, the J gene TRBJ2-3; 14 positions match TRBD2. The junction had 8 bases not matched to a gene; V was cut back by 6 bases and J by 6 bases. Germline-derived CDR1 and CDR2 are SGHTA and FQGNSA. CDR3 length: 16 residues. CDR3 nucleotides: TGTGCCAGCAGTCCCGGGACTAGCGGGAGAGTGGATACGCAGTATTTT. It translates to CASSPGTSGRVDTQYF.

The CDR3 DNA follows: TGTGCCAGCAGCCCCGGGTGGGCGGGAGGGGGAGATACGCAGTATTTT. It is translated as CASSPGWAGGGDTQYF. The V gene is TRBV5-4, the J gene TRBJ2-3; 9 bases align to TRBD2. Looked up from germline, CDR1 is SGHNT and CDR2 is YYREEE (reference sequence). The CDR3 is 16 residues long. V shed 4 bases, J shed 5 bases, and the junction held 11 bases outside the gene matches.

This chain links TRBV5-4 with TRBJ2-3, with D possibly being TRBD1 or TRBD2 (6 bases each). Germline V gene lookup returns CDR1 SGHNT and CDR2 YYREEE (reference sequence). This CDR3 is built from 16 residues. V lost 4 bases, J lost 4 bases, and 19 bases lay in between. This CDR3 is CASSRPLGGTPDTQYF. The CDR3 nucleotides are TGTGCCAGCAGCCGGCCCCTAGGGGGGACCCCAGATACGCAGTATTTT.

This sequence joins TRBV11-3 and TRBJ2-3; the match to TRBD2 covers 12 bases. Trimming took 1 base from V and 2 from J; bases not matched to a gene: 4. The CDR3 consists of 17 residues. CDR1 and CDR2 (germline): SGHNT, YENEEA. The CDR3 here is CASSLGRLAGATDTQYF. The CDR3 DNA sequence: TGTGCCAGCAGCTTAGGTCGACTAGCGGGAGCCACAGATACGCAGTATTTT.

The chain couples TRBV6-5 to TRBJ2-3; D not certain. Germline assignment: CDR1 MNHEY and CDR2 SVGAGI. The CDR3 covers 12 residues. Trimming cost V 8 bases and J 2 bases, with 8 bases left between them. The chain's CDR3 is CASSSDTDTQYF. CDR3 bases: TGTGCCAGCTCCAGCGACACAGATACGCAGTATTTT.